The T cell receptor beta chain described here comes from a study of siplizumab effects on memory and regulatory T cells. Notes on the study in general: Under siplizumab, alloreactive sequences traced to unstimulated CD4+ memory cells were significantly reduced. The apparent diversity of naive T cells exceeded that of memory cells, and naive T cells seemed to make a major contribution to the alloresponse. Only a minor fraction of alloreactive clones mapped to unstimulated subsets.

V gave up 6 bases and J gave up 2 bases; unmatched junction bases: 15. This CDR3 comprises 18 residues. CDR1 is SGHVS and CDR2 is FQNEAQ in the germline V gene. Sequencing of each sample assayed roughly 9.1 x 10^4 TCR templates. The table came from immunoSEQ multiplex PCR; TCRdb's copy has only in-frame clones and leaves some out. The table lists 50,000 to 60,000 clones, about 90% of them singletons, with 0.35% in the top ten. A word on this clone: Its antigen is unidentified.

This TCR was sampled from a human donor in good health. Specimen: naive CD8+ T cells sorted from blood. The chain links TRBV7-8 to TRBJ2-7; 11 bases align to TRBD1. Written as DNA, the CDR3 is TGTGCCAGCAGGCTCCGGGACAGGGGGGTGGGTAGCACCTACGAGCAGTACTTC. Translated: CASRLRDRGVGSTYEQYF. The whole variable domain, remainder taken from reference TRBV7-8 and TRBJ2-7, is GAGVSQSPRYKVAKRGQDVALRCDPISGHVSLFWYQQALGQGPEFLTYFQNEAQLDKSGLPSDRFFAERPEGSVSTLKIQRTQQEDSAVYLCASRLRDRGVGSTYEQYFGPGTRLTVT.